The rows below give T cell receptor beta chains drawn from one sample of a study of radiation and T cells in renal cell carcinoma. Profiled with immunoSEQ multiplex PCR; TCRdb holds only in-frame clones, not every one. The top ten hold approximately 15% of the sample, which has 10,000 to 15,000 clones, about 33% seen once. This specimen consisted of tumor tissue, obtained from a patient whose treatment included radiotherapy and nephrectomy. The origin of the receptors is a man aged 55 to 70 with renal cell carcinoma. Each CDR3 is given with its conserved first and last residue. Fields, in order: J gene, V gene, clone size, D gene, CDR3 protein, CDR3 DNA. A D gene is named only where the DNA matches it firmly. Not all rows give a size; the values are once, few, many and, for expanded clones, a class.

TRBJ2-3	TRBV19	-	TRBD2	CATRGGLDRSDTQYF	TGTGCCACCCGGGGGGGGCTCGACAGGTCAGATACGCAGTATTTT
TRBJ2-1	TRBV25-1	-	-	CASSELPGAVTEQFF	TGTGCCAGCAGTGAATTGCCAGGGGCCGTCACTGAGCAGTTCTTC
TRBJ2-5	TRBV7-2	-	-	CASSLVPAGYQETQYF	TGTGCCAGCAGCTTAGTCCCGGCAGGGTACCAAGAGACCCAGTACTTC
TRBJ1-2	TRBV5-1	-	-	CASSLEHSDYTF	TGCGCCAGCAGCTTGGAGCACAGCGACTACACCTTC
TRBJ1-4	TRBV20-1	few	-	CSARANEKLFF	TGCAGTGCTAGAGCTAATGAAAAACTGTTTTTT
TRBJ2-5	TRBV9	few	TRBD2	CASSAGWTSPETQYF	TGTGCCAGCAGCGCCGGGTGGACTAGTCCTGAGACCCAGTACTTC
TRBJ2-5	TRBV4-1	-	-	CASSQEVRSHQETQYF	TGCGCCAGCAGCCAAGAGGTCAGGTCCCACCAAGAGACCCAGTACTTC
TRBJ1-5	TRBV30	-	-	CAWSRDSNQPQHF	TGTGCCTGGAGTAGAGACAGCAATCAGCCCCAGCATTTT
TRBJ2-3	TRBV7-9	-	TRBD2	CASSFIGGDWTDTQYF	TGTGCCAGCAGCTTTATCGGGGGGGATTGGACAGATACGCAGTATTTT
TRBJ2-2	TRBV6-5	-	-	CASSYSHTGELFF	TGTGCCAGCAGTTATAGCCACACCGGGGAGCTGTTTTTT
TRBJ2-7	TRBV4-1	-	TRBD1	CASSQDLRPGTGGHEQYF	TGCGCCAGCAGCCAAGATCTCCGGCCCGGGACAGGGGGTCACGAGCAGTACTTC
TRBJ2-7	TRBV18	-	-	CASSLMTGTSYEQYF	TGTGCCAGCTCACTAATGACAGGGACTTCCTACGAGCAGTACTTC
TRBJ1-3	TRBV29-1	-	-	CSVLIPSGNTIYF	TGCAGCGTTCTGATACCCTCTGGAAACACCATATATTTT
TRBJ1-2	TRBV5-6	-	-	CASSPRDRHYGYTF	TGTGCCAGCAGCCCCCGGGACCGCCACTATGGCTACACCTTC
TRBJ1-5	TRBV6-5	-	-	CASSYSSSRRQPQHF	TGTGCCAGCAGTTACTCGAGTAGCAGAAGGCAGCCCCAGCATTTT
TRBJ2-5	TRBV7-3	medium-sized	-	CASSPPGVETQYF	TGTGCCAGCAGCCCACCGGGAGTCGAGACCCAGTACTTC
TRBJ2-1	TRBV7-2	-	-	CASSPSTPLQFF	TGTGCCAGCAGCCCCTCGACCCCCCTGCAGTTCTTC
TRBJ2-3	TRBV6-1	medium-sized	-	CASSEGHGTDTQYF	TGTGCCAGCAGTGAAGGGCATGGCACAGATACGCAGTATTTT
TRBJ2-3	TRBV2	-	-	CASRPGTAKDTQYF	TGTGCCAGCAGGCCCGGGACCGCTAAAGATACGCAGTATTTT
TRBJ1-2	TRBV7-2	-	TRBD1	CASSLAGTEGGDYGYTF	TGTGCCAGCAGCTTAGCTGGGACAGAGGGGGGGGACTATGGCTACACCTTC
TRBJ1-3	TRBV14	-	TRBD1	CASSKTGTGNTIYF	TGTGCCAGCAGCAAGACAGGGACTGGAAACACCATATATTTT
TRBJ1-1	TRBV30	-	-	CAWSPGRLNTEAFF	TGTGCCTGGAGTCCCGGACGCCTTAACACTGAAGCTTTCTTT
TRBJ2-5	TRBV5-1	-	-	CASSPPTGTRETQYF	TGCGCCAGCAGCCCACCGACAGGTACAAGAGAGACCCAGTACTTC
TRBJ2-5	TRBV5-6	-	-	CASSSDYQETQYF	TGTGCCAGCAGCTCAGACTACCAAGAGACCCAGTACTTC
TRBJ2-2	TRBV9	-	TRBD1	CASSSQTGGLNTGELFF	TGTGCCAGCAGCTCCCAAACAGGGGGGCTTAACACCGGGGAGCTGTTTTTT
TRBJ2-1	TRBV5-1	-	TRBD2	CASSHGTSGASSYNEQFF	TGCGCCAGCAGCCACGGGACTAGCGGGGCGAGCTCCTACAATGAGCAGTTCTTC
TRBJ1-5	TRBV4-3	-	-	CASSQDRGLDQPQHF	TGCGCCAGCAGCCAAGATAGGGGGTTGGATCAGCCCCAGCATTTT